These 25 T cell receptor beta chains originate from one sample sequenced in a study of technical replicates of blood from a few donors. TCRdb's table, derived via immunoSEQ multiplex PCR, lists solely in-frame clones and lacks some. This table holds roughly 68,000 clones, around 91% found once. Sequences were obtained from T cells isolated from PBMCs. The receptors were gathered from a human donor in good health.

This chain links TRBV19 with TRBJ2-3; 11 bases are shared with TRBD1. Germline assignment: CDR1 LNHDA and CDR2 SQIVND (reference sequence). Trimming removed 5 bases from V and 4 bases from J; junction bases left unmatched: 5. The CDR3 loop spans 15 amino acids. The DNA of the CDR3 is TGTGCCAGTAGTTTTCCGGGACAGGGGGCAGATACGCAGTATTTT. This sequence encodes CASSFPGQGADTQYF.

This chain uses TRBV9 with TRBJ2-5, with 7 bases identical to TRBD1. Trimming at V came to 6 bases and at J to 2 bases, leaving 7 bases not matched to a gene. Germline-derived CDR1 and CDR2 are SGDLS and YYNGEE. The CDR3 covers 14 residues. DNA for the CDR3: TGTGCCAGCACCAGGGACAGTGGGCAAGAGACCCAGTACTTC. As protein: CASTRDSGQETQYF.

The chain recombines TRBV6-6 with TRBJ2-1, with TRBD2 identical over 16 bases. The CDR3 sequence is 13 residues long. V shed 11 bases and J 11 bases; nucleotides not matched to a gene: 6. Germline V gives CDR1 MNHNY, CDR2 SVGAGI (reference sequence). The CDR3 sequence: CALGLAGGVKQFF. CDR3 nucleotide sequence: TGTGCCCTGGGACTAGCGGGAGGGGTCAAGCAGTTCTTC.

The chain recombines TRBV4-1 with TRBJ2-5, with no clear D. CDR3 length equals 13 residues. Trimming shortened V by 1 base and J by 3 bases, and 6 bases separated the two germline ends. The germline V gene encodes CDR1 MGHRA and CDR2 YSYEKL. The CDR3 protein is CASSQVSEETQYF. The DNA of the CDR3 is TGCGCCAGCAGCCAAGTATCCGAAGAGACCCAGTACTTC.

The genes are TRBV9 and TRBJ1-5; D gene unclear. The ends were cut back, 0 bases at V and 4 bases at J, with 8 bases in the middle. CDR3 length equals 14 residues. Germline loops: CDR1 SGDLS, CDR2 YYNGEE. DNA for the CDR3: TGTGCCAGCAGCGTAGGGGCTGGAAATCAGCCCCAGCATTTT. Protein: CASSVGAGNQPQHF.

V gene TRBV28 combines with J gene TRBJ2-5; D perhaps matches TRBD2 (5 bases). V was shortened by 5 bases and J by 5 bases, with 9 bases between the two germline ends. This CDR3 has 12 residues. Germline loops: CDR1 MDHEN, CDR2 SYDVKM. CDR3 DNA sequence: TGTGCCAGCAGTACTAGAAGGGAGACCCAGTACTTC. Amino acids: CASSTRRETQYF.

The genes are TRBV19 and TRBJ1-3; TRBD1 aligns across 8 bases. The V gene's germline CDR1 is LNHDA and CDR2 SQIVND (reference sequence). The CDR3 is made up of 15 amino acids. V lost 5 bases and J lost 2; bases outside the gene matches: 5. DNA of the CDR3: TGTGCCAGTAGTCCGACAGGGGAACCTGGAAACACCATATATTTT. Translating gives CASSPTGEPGNTIYF.

This rearrangement joins TRBV2 to TRBJ1-5; 8 nucleotides agree with TRBD1. This CDR3 is built from 13 residues. J lost 4 bases, V lost 10 bases, and 6 bases had no gene match. From germline, CDR1 is SNHLY and CDR2 FYNNEI. The CDR3 nucleotides are TGTGCCACTGCAGACAGGGGTAATCAGCCCCAGCATTTT. This translates into CATADRGNQPQHF.

The chain combines TRBV5-1 with TRBJ2-3; 7 bases line up with TRBD1. This CDR3 comprises 15 residues. Germline V gene sequence: CDR1 SGHRS, CDR2 YFSETQ. V dropped 0 bases and J dropped 4; count of bases not matched to a gene: 5. This CDR3 is CASSLALDRADTQYF. The CDR3 nucleotides are TGCGCCAGCAGCTTGGCCCTTGACAGGGCAGATACGCAGTATTTT.

This clone was detected only a few times. The chain recombines TRBV4-1 with TRBJ2-2; tentatively, D is TRBD1 (6 bases). CDR1 MGHRA and CDR2 YSYEKL come from the germline V gene. Deletions cut 2 bases from V and 4 bases from J, with 23 bases between. This CDR3 comprises 19 residues. The CDR3 reads CASSQIGMGTGKTTGELFF. The CDR3 nucleotides are TGCGCCAGCAGCCAAATCGGGATGGGTACAGGGAAGACCACCGGGGAGCTGTTTTTT.

The rearrangement joins TRBV5-1 to TRBJ2-5; 14 bases are shared with TRBD2. Germline CDR1 SGHRS, CDR2 YFSETQ. This CDR3 is 16 amino acids long. With V trimmed by 4 bases and J by 0 bases, 2 bases remained unmatched. The DNA of the CDR3 is TGCGCCAGCAGCAAGGGACTAGCGGGAGACCAAGAGACCCAGTACTTC. It translates to CASSKGLAGDQETQYF.

The chain joins TRBV18 to TRBJ2-7; D is perhaps TRBD1 (5 bases). Germline assignment: CDR1 KGHSH and CDR2 LQKENI. The CDR3 spans 13 residues. The V gene lost 3 bases and the J gene lost 1 base, with 7 bases spanning the gap. CDR3 protein: CASSPDSSYEQYF. CDR3 DNA: TGTGCCAGCTCACCCGACAGTTCCTACGAGCAGTACTTC.

The rearrangement joins TRBV30 to TRBJ2-7, with 10 bases identical to TRBD2. CDR1 is GTSNPN and CDR2 is SVGIG in the germline V gene (reference sequence). V was clipped by 5 bases and J by 0 bases; unmatched bases: 4. CDR3 length: 14 amino acids. The chain's CDR3 is CAWETSGISYEQYF. DNA of the CDR3: TGTGCCTGGGAAACTAGCGGGATCTCCTACGAGCAGTACTTC.

This sequence joins TRBV15 and TRBJ2-7; D call uncertain. This CDR3 is built from 14 residues. The V gene lost 0 bases and the J gene lost 2 bases, with 8 bases spanning the gap. Germline V gives CDR1 LNHNV, CDR2 YYDKDF (reference sequence). The CDR3 region has the DNA TGTGCCACCAGCAGAGACAGGTATACCTACGAGCAGTACTTC. Protein: CATSRDRYTYEQYF.

The chain uses TRBV5-1 and TRBJ2-1; 8 bases are shared with TRBD2. This CDR3 is 16 amino acids long. CDR1 is SGHRS and CDR2 is YFSETQ in the germline V gene. The V gene end was trimmed by 0 bases and the J gene end by 2 bases; junction bases not matched to a gene: 4. The CDR3 spells CASSLVAGYTYNEQFF. The CDR3 nucleotides read TGCGCCAGCAGCTTGGTAGCGGGATACACCTACAATGAGCAGTTCTTC. Complete variable domain (other parts from reference TRBV5-1 and TRBJ2-1): KAGVTQTPRYLIKTRGQQVTLSCSPISGHRSVSWYQQTPGQGLQFLFEYFSETQRNKGNFPGRFSGRQFSNSRSEMNVSTLELGDSALYLCASSLVAGYTYNEQFFGPGTRLTVL.

V gene TRBV4-3 combines with J gene TRBJ1-2, with D maybe TRBD1 (6 bases). The CDR3 runs 14 residues. Trimming removed 0 bases at V and 5 bases at J, with 10 bases between. Looked up from germline, CDR1 is LGHNA and CDR2 is YSLEER. The CDR3 bases are TGCGCCAGCAGCCAAGAATCAGGGGTTTATGGCTACACCTTC. Residues: CASSQESGVYGYTF.

This clone has a handful of counts. This rearrangement joins TRBV2 to TRBJ1-1; the D gene is possibly TRBD1 (6 bases). The CDR3 is made up of 14 amino acids. Looked up from germline, CDR1 is SNHLY and CDR2 is FYNNEI. The V and J ends lost 6 bases and 3 bases respectively, with 14 bases between them. CDR3 bases: TGTGCCAGCAGGGACAGTAGTAGGGACACTGAAGCTTTCTTT. The encoded protein is CASRDSSRDTEAFF.

The rearrangement links TRBV19 to TRBJ2-7; 7 positions match TRBD1. Trimming at V came to 5 bases and at J to 3 bases, leaving 7 bases not matched to a gene. The CDR3 sequence is 14 residues long. The germline CDR1 and CDR2 sequences are LNHDA and SQIVND (reference sequence). This CDR3 is CASSFNRDSYEQYF. In DNA, the CDR3 is TGTGCCAGTAGTTTCAACCGGGACAGCTACGAGCAGTACTTC.

The chain employs TRBV7-9 and TRBJ1-5; the D is unclear. Germline values: CDR1 SEHNR, CDR2 FQNEAQ (reference sequence). This CDR3 comprises 15 residues. V was cut by 0 bases and J by 4 bases, with 10 bases left in between. This CDR3 is CASSLAGSFNQPQHF. The CDR3, as DNA: TGTGCCAGCAGCTTAGCGGGCAGCTTTAATCAGCCCCAGCATTTT.

This chain uses TRBV7-9 with TRBJ2-7, with 8 positions matching TRBD1. The V and J ends lost 6 bases and 3 bases, in that order; junction bases with no gene match: 7. CDR3 length: 14 residues. Germline values: CDR1 SEHNR, CDR2 FQNEAQ (reference sequence). The DNA of the CDR3 is TGTGCCAGCAGGGGGACAGGAGTTGGCTACGAGCAGTACTTC. It codes for CASRGTGVGYEQYF.

The genes are TRBV10-1 and TRBJ2-5; 10 bases are shared with TRBD2. V was clipped by 5 bases and J by 2 bases; unmatched bases: 5. The CDR3 runs to 15 residues. Germline CDR1 and CDR2: WNHNN and SYGVQD (reference sequence). The CDR3 coding sequence is TGCGCCAGCAGTCCTCGGACTAGCGGTCAAGAGACCCAGTACTTC. It specifies CASSPRTSGQETQYF.

This clone has just a few counts. The chain joins TRBV7-9 to TRBJ1-2; 7 positions agree with TRBD1. The germline V gene encodes CDR1 SEHNR and CDR2 FQNEAQ (reference sequence). The trim removed 1 base at V and 3 bases at J, leaving 8 bases unmatched. The CDR3 sequence is 16 residues long. CDR3 in amino acids: CASSLGVTGEDYGYTF. CDR3 sequence (DNA): TGTGCCAGCAGCTTAGGGGTTACAGGGGAGGACTATGGCTACACCTTC.

V is TRBV9 and J is TRBJ2-7, with TRBD1 identical over 8 bases. The germline CDR1 and CDR2 sequences are SGDLS and YYNGEE. Losses at the gene ends were 2 bases for V and 4 bases for J; bases not matched to a gene: 8. The CDR3 sequence is 15 residues long. The CDR3 loop reads CASSVTGTGFYEQYF. The CDR3 DNA is TGTGCCAGCAGCGTTACCGGGACAGGCTTTTACGAGCAGTACTTC.

This clone was counted a single time. V usage is TRBV9 and J usage is TRBJ2-7; perhaps TRBD2 as D (7 bases). The V gene's germline CDR1 is SGDLS and CDR2 YYNGEE. Trimming shortened V by 7 bases and J by 6 bases, and 20 bases separated the two germline ends. This CDR3 spans 14 amino acids. The CDR3 loop reads CASGGGLLDREQYF. The CDR3 coding sequence is TGTGCCAGCGGGGGGGGGCTGTTGGACCGCGAGCAGTACTTC.

This clone was counted a few times. V is TRBV6-5 and J is TRBJ1-1; 7 bases map to TRBD1. This CDR3 is built from 12 residues. In germline, CDR1 is MNHEY, CDR2 SVGAGI. V shed 9 bases and J 3 bases; nucleotides not matched to a gene: 4. In DNA, the CDR3 is TGTGCCAGTCTGGGACAGTACACTGAAGCTTTCTTT. Translated, it gives CASLGQYTEAFF.